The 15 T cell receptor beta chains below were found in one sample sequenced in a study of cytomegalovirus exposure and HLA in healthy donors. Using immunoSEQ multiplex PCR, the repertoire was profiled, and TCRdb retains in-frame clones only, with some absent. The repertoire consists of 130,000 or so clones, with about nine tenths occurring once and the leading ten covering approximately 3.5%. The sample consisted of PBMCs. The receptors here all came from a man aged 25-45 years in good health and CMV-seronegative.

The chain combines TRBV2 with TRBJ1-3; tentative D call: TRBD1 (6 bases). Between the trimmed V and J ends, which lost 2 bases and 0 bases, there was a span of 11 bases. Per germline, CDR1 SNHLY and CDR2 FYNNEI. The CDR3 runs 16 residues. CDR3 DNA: TGTGCCAGCAGTGAATCGGGGGGCCCCTCTGGAAACACCATATATTTT. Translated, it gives CASSESGGPSGNTIYF.

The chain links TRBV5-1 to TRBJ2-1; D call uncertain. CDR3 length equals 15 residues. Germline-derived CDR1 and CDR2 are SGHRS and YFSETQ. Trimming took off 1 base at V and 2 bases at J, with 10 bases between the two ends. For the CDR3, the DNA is TGCGCCAGCAGCTTGAGAGAGAATACCTACAATGAGCAGTTCTTC. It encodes CASSLRENTYNEQFF.

The CDR3 sequence: CASSEDRGVREQFF. The CDR3 nucleotides read TGTGCCAGCAGTGAAGACAGGGGGGTCCGGGAGCAGTTCTTC. The chain recombines TRBV25-1 with TRBJ2-1; 9 nucleotides agree with TRBD1. CDR3 length equals 14 residues. CDR1 MGHDK and CDR2 SYGVNS come from the germline V gene. J was trimmed by 10 bases and V by 2 bases; bases with no gene match: 6.

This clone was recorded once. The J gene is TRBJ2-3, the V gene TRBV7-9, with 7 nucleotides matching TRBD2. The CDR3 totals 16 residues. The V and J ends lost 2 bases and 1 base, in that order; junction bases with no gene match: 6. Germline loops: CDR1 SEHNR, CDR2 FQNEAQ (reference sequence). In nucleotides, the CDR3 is TGTGCCAGCAGCTTATCGCTAGCGGAAGGCACAGATACGCAGTATTTT. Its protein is CASSLSLAEGTDTQYF.

CDR3 sequence reads: CASSLDSGEQFF. CDR3 sequence (DNA): TGTGCCAGCTCCCTTGACTCTGGTGAGCAGTTCTTC. V and J are TRBV18 and TRBJ2-1; D not resolved. The CDR3 runs to 12 residues. The V end lost 6 bases, the J end lost 9 bases, and 12 bases lay between the germline ends. Germline CDR1 is KGHSH and CDR2 is LQKENI. The entire variable domain, with the rest obtained from reference TRBV18 and TRBJ2-1, is as follows: NAGVMQNPRHLVRRRGQEARLRCSPMKGHSHVYWYRQLPEEGLKFMVYLQKENIIDESGMPKERFSAEFPKEGPSILRIQQVVRGDSAAYFCASSLDSGEQFFGPGTRLTVL.

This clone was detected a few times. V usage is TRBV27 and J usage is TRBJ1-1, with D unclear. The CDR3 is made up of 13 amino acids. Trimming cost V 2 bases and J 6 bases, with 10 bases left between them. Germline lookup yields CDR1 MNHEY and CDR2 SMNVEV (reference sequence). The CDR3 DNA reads TGTGCCAGCAGTTTAAATTTCCGGGCTGAAGCTTTCTTT. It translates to CASSLNFRAEAFF.

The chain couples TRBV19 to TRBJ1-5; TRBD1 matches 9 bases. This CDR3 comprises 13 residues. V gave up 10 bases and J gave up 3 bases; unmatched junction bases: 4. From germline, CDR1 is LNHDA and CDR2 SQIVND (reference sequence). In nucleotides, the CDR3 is TGTGCCACCAGGACAGGGGACAATCAGCCCCAGCATTTT. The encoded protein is CATRTGDNQPQHF. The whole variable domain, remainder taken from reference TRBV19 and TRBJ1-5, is DGGITQSPKYLFRKEGQNVTLSCEQNLNHDAMYWYRQDPGQGLRLIYYSQIVNDFQKGDIAEGYSVSREKKESFPLTVTSAQKNPTAFYLCATRTGDNQPQHFGDGTRLSIL.

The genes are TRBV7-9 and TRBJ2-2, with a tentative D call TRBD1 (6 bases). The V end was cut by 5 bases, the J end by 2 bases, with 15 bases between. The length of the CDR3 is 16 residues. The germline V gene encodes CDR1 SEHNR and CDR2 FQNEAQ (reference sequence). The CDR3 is CASSRDTSSNTGELFF. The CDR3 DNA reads TGTGCCAGCAGCCGGGACACCTCCTCAAACACCGGGGAGCTGTTTTTT.

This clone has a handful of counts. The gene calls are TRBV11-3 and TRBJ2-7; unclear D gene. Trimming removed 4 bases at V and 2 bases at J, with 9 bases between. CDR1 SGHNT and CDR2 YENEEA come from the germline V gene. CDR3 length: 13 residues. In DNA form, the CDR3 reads TGTGCCAGCAGCTACGACACAACCTACGAGCAGTACTTC. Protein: CASSYDTTYEQYF.

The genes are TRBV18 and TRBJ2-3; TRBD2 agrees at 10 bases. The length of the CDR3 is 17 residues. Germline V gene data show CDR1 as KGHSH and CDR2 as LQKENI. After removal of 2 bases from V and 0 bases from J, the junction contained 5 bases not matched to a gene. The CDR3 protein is CASSPEALAGSTDTQYF. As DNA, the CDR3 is TGTGCCAGCTCACCAGAAGCACTAGCGGGGAGCACAGATACGCAGTATTTT.

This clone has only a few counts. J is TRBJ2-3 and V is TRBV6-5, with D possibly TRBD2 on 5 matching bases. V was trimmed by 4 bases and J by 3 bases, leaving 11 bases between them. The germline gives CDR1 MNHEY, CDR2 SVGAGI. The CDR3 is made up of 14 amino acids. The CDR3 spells CASSSPLATDTQYF. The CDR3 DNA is TGTGCCAGCAGTTCTCCTCTAGCTACAGATACGCAGTATTTT.

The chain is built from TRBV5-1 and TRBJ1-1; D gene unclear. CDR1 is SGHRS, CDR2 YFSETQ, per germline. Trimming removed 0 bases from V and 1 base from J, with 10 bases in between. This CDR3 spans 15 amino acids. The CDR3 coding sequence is TGCGCCAGCAGCTTGGCCCCGGTAGCGAACACTGAAGCTTTCTTT. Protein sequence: CASSLAPVANTEAFF.

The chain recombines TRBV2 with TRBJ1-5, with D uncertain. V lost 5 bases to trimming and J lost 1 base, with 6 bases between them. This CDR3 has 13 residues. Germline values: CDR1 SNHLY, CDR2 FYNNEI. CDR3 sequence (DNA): TGTGCCAGCAGTACTTACAGCAATCAGCCCCAGCATTTT. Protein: CASSTYSNQPQHF.

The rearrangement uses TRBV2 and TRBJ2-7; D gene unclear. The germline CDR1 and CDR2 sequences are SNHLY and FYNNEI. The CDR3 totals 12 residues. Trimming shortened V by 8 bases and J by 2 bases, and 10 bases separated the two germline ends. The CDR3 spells CASEDGAYEQYF. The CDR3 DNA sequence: TGTGCCAGCGAAGACGGAGCCTACGAGCAGTACTTC.

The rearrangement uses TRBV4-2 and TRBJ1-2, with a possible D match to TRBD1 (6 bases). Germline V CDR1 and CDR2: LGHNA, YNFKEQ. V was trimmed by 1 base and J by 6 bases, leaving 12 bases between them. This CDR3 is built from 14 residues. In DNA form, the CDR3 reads TGTGCCAGCAGCCAAGTCAAACAGGGAAATGGCTACACCTTC. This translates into CASSQVKQGNGYTF.